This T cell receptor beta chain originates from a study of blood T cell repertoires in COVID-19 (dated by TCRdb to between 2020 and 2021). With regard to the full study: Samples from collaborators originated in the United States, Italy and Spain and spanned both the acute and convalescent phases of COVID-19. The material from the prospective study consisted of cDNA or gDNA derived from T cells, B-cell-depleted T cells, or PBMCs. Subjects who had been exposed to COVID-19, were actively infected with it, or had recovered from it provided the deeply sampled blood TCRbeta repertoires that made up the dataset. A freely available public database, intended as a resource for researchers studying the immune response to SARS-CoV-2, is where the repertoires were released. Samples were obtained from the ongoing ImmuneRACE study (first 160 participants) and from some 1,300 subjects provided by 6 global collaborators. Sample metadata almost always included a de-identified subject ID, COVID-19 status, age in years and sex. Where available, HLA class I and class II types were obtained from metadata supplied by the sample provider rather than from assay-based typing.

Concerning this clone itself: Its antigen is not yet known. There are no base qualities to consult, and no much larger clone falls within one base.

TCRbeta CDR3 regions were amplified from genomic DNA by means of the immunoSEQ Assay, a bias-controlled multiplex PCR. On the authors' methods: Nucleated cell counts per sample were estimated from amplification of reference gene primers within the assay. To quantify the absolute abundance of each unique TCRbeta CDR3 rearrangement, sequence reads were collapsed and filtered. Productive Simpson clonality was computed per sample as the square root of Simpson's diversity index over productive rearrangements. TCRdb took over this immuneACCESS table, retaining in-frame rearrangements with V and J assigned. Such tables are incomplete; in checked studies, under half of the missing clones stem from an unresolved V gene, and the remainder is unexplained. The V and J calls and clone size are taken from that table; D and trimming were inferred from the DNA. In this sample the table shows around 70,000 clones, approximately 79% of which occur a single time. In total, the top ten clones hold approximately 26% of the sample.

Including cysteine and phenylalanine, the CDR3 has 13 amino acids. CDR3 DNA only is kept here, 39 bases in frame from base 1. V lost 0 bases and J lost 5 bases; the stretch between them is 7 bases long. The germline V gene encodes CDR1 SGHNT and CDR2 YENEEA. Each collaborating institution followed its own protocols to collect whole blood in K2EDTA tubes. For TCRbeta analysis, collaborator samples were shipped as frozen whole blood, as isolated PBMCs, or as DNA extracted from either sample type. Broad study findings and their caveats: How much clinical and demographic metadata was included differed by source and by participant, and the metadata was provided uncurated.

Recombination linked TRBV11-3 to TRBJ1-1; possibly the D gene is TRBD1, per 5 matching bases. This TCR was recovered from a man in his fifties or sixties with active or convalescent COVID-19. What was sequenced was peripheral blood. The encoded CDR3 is CASSLETDTEAFF. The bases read TGTGCCAGCAGCTTAGAGACAGATACTGAAGCTTTCTTT.